This T cell receptor (beta chain) was captured in a study of shared clonotypes between healthy human individuals (dated by TCRdb to about 2020). Turning to the overall study: The cohort included three men and a couple of women between 18 and 49 years of age. Per donor, three plates each were used for CD4 naive and CD4 memory, two for CD8 naive, and one for CD8 memory. To increase sequencing depth and limit assay-specific biases, TCR repertoire library preparation and sequencing were carried out by different laboratories using diverse techniques. Per donor, leukapheresis produced somewhere between about 0.94 and 9.5 billion PBMCs. Blood TCR repertoires of a handful of healthy adults were deeply sequenced to estimate repertoire size and the extent of clonotype sharing between individuals.

Worth noting for this clone: The antigen it recognizes is unknown. No per-base quality is available; no much larger clone lies one base away.

TCR CDR3 regions were amplified from genomic DNA by multiplex PCR using the deep immunoSEQ assay. Extracted genomic DNA from each cell subset was spread evenly across all wells of several immunoSEQ 96-well plates, with each plate serving as a replicate. Each replicate PCR for sorted subsets received 200 ng genomic DNA, equal to roughly 33,000 T cell genomes. The purified libraries were quantified using a Qubit 3.0 fluorometer, sized with a Bioanalyzer 2100, and then quantified again using the KAPA Library Quantification kit. A separate single-read 150-cycle Illumina NextSeq 550 flow cell was used to sequence each immunoSEQ 96-well plate. The original pipeline was this. Because the immunoSEQ output held only junctional sequences and lacked quality scores, the filtering could not match the filtering applied to full-length reads. To assign V/J genes and CDR3, sequences were annotated against IMGT germline references using PyIR, a Python wrapper for IgBLAST v1.9. Any read was removed if the V/J assignment was weak (E-value above 1e-6), the CDR3 was missing, or the read contained stop codons, out-of-frame junctions, or ambiguous translated residues. A V3J clonotype was defined by an identical inferred V gene, J gene, and CDR3 amino acid sequence. To compute the percentage overlap between repertoires, the number of shared unique clonotypes was divided by the size of the smaller repertoire. Richness of each repertoire was evaluated using RTK rarefaction, the Chao1 estimator, and Recon v2.1 estimates of unobserved clonotypes. Generation probabilities were computed with OLGA for all TCRbeta clonotypes obtained by the gDNA method from a handful of donors. TCRdb retrieved this table from immuneACCESS and kept in-frame rearrangements only. Not all clones are present; in checked studies, unresolved V genes account for under half, and no reason is known for the remainder. The V and J calls and clone size are taken from that table; D and trimming were inferred from the DNA. Present in this sample are over 2 million clones, over 85% of which were seen just once. 1% to 1.3% of the sample lies in the top ten.

The germline V gene (reference sequence) gives CDR1 as LNHDA and CDR2 as SQIVND. The CDR3 has 14 amino acids, counting the end cysteine and phenylalanine. Kept here is only the CDR3 DNA, which spans 42 bases and is read in frame from base 1. The junction shows trimming of 3 bases on V and 0 bases on J, plus 6 bases between the germline ends. For the CD8 naive samples, CD45RO-negative cells were positively selected for CCR7, yielding a CD45RA+CCR7+ population from which TemRA cells were excluded. The donors were healthy, HIV-negative adults who had no recently reported acute infections or vaccinations. Every donor was a Caucasian adult living in Nashville, Tennessee, USA. Blood was obtained by leukapheresis, after which PBMCs were separated by Ficoll-Histopaque density gradient centrifugation and cryopreserved in liquid nitrogen vapor phase. Analytical flow cytometry was used to check the purity and quantity of every magnetically sorted T cell population. Genomic DNA was isolated from every sorted fraction and measured by UV absorbance on a Nanodrop 2000c.

Study-wide conclusions, independent of this receptor: Based on pairwise subsampling, the degree of clonotype sharing among donors was expected to be affected by sequencing depth. Sampling was restricted to blood, and TCR repertoires in tissues likely differ from the TCR repertoires found in blood. Roughly 5% of naive CD4, 3.5% of naive CD8, about 2.1% of memory CD4, and less than 0.45% of memory CD8 clonotypes were shared across several donors. Because the study included only a small number of donors, the genetic and exposure-history diversity represented was limited. Incomplete sequencing was indicated by rarefaction of sorted-subset datasets, despite the large sequencing depth. Naive subsets generally had larger estimated clonotype richness than memory subsets. Compared with non-shared clonotypes, clonotypes shared by all four sorted-subset donors had higher generation probabilities.

This sequence originates from a man between 18 and 35 years old in good health. The sequenced material came from naive CD8+ T cells sorted from blood. In light of the paper, this sample's cell subset or site label describes: CD45RA+CCR7+. In this chain, TRBV19 is recombined with TRBJ1-3, with the D gene call left open. In nucleotide form, the sequence is TGTGCCAGTAGTATCTGGGGCTCTGGAAACACCATATATTTT. Its coded protein is CASSIWGSGNTIYF. The variable domain in full, with residues beyond the CDR3 obtained from the reference TRBV19 and TRBJ1-3 genes, is DGGITQSPKYLFRKEGQNVTLSCEQNLNHDAMYWYRQDPGQGLRLIYYSQIVNDFQKGDIAEGYSVSREKKESFPLTVTSAQKNPTAFYLCASSIWGSGNTIYFGEGSWLTVV.